This T cell receptor (beta chain) appears in the sequencing data of a study of OX40 agonist ivuxolimab in advanced cancers. Study summary: Patient treatment consisted of intravenous ivuxolimab administration every 2 weeks at 0.01 to 10 mg/kg. Overall study findings and caveats: Averaging showed that CD8+ T cells had more expanded clones than CD4+ did.

Peripheral blood came from all dose cohorts at three timepoints. The germline gives CDR1 SGHRS, CDR2 YFSETQ. The CDR3 contains 14 residues. V was clipped by 0 bases and J by 4 bases, with 8 bases between them. The protocol was immunoSEQ multiplex PCR, while the TCRdb copy is restricted to in-frame clones and leaves out a portion. The table includes about 21,000 clones, around 80% detected once. On this clone itself: Its matching antigen is unknown.

J is TRBJ1-5 and V is TRBV5-1; D is ambiguous. The sample here was CD4+ or CD8+ T cells sorted from blood, taken in a trial of the OX40 agonist ivuxolimab. This TCR was recovered from an adult with an advanced solid tumor such as melanoma, head and neck, liver or kidney cancer. The CDR3 DNA is TGCGCCAGCAGCTTGGGGGCGGATAATCAGCCCCAGCATTTT. This gives the protein CASSLGADNQPQHF.